This TCR beta chain was identified during a study of T cell responses to AZD1222 COVID-19 vaccine. The table came from immunoSEQ multiplex PCR; TCRdb's copy has only in-frame clones and leaves some out. Seen here are 90,000 to 130,000 clones, about nine tenths observed once, and the top ten hold about 3%. In this sample, this clone turned up a few times. Other DNA sequences in the sample encode the same CDR3. With 3 bases clipped from V and 1 base from J, the junction kept 2 bases outside the gene matches. This CDR3 has 14 residues. Germline V gene data show CDR1 as MNHEY and CDR2 as SMNVEV (reference sequence).

The source is an adult in good health. V gene TRBV27 combines with J gene TRBJ1-1; 7 nucleotides line up with TRBD1. The specimen comprised peripheral blood, sampled on day 0 of MenACWY control vaccination. The CDR3 nucleotides are TGTGCCAGCAGTTTGGGACAGACGAACACTGAAGCTTTCTTT. Protein: CASSLGQTNTEAFF.